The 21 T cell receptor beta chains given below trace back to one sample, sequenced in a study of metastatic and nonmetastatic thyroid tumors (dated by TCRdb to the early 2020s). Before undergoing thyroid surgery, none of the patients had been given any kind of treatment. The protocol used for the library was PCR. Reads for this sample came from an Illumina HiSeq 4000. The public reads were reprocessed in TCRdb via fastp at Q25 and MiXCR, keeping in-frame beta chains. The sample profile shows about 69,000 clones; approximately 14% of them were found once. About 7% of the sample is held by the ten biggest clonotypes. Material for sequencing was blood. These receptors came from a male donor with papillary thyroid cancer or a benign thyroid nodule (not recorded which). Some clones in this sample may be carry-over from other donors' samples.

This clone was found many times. The CDR3, as DNA: TGCGCCAGCAGCTTACTAGCGGGAGGCTCCTACGAGCAGTACGTC. It codes for CASSLLAGGSYEQYV. The genes are TRBV5-1 and TRBJ2-7; 12 nucleotides match TRBD2. With V trimmed by 2 bases and J by 0 bases, 0 bases remained unmatched. Per the germline V gene, CDR1 is SGHRS and CDR2 is YFSETQ. This CDR3 spans 15 amino acids.

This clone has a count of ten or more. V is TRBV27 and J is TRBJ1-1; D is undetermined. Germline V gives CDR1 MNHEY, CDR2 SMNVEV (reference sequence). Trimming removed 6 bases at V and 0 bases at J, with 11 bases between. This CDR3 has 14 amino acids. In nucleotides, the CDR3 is TGTGCCAGCAGCCTCGGACGGATGAACACTGAAGCTTTCTTT. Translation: CASSLGRMNTEAFF.

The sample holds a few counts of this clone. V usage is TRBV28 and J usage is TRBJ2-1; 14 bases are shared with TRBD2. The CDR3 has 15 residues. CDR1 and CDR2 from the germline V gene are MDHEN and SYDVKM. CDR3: CESSSGTSGRNEQFF. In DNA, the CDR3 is TGTGAAAGCAGTTCCGGGACTAGCGGGAGAAATGAGCAGTTCTTC.

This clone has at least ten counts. CDR3 sequence reads: CSARGDRAPYEQYV. The CDR3 DNA is TGCAGTGCTAGAGGGGACAGGGCCCCCTACGAGCAGTACGTC. The J gene is TRBJ2-7, the V gene TRBV20-1; TRBD1 matches at 9 bases. V gave up 1 base and J gave up 2 bases; unmatched junction bases: 3. Germline lookup yields CDR1 DFQATT and CDR2 SNEGSKA (reference sequence). CDR3 length equals 14 residues.

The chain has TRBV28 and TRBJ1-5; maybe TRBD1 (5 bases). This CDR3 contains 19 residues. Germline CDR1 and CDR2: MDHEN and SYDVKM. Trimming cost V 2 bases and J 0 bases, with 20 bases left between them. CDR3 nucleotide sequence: TGTGCCAGCAGTTTAACGGTACCTACAGGTTCGGGTAGCAATCAGCCCCAGCATTTT. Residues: CASSLTVPTGSGSNQPQHF.

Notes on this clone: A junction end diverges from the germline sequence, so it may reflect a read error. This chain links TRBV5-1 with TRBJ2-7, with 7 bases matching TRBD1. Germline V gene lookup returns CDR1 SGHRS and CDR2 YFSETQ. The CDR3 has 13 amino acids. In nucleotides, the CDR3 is TGTGCCAGCAGCACAGGGGAGTTGCCCGAGCAGTACTTC. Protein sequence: CASSTGELPEQYF.

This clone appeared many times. The CDR3 DNA reads TGTGCCATCAGTGAGTCGATGGGGCAGAACCTCTACAATGAGCAGTTCTTC. Translating gives CAISESMGQNLYNEQFF. J is TRBJ2-1 and V is TRBV10-3, with a weak D call TRBD1 (5 bases). The V gene lost 0 bases and the J gene lost 3 bases, with 15 bases spanning the gap. The CDR3 is 17 residues long. The V gene's germline CDR1 is ENHRY and CDR2 SYGVKD.

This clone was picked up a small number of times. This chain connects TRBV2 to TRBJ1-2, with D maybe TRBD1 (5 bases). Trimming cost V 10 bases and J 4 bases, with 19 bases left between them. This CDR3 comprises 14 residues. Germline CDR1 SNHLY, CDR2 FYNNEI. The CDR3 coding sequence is TGTGCCAAATACGGGACGTACGTCGTCTATGGCTACACCTTC. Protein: CAKYGTYVVYGYTF.

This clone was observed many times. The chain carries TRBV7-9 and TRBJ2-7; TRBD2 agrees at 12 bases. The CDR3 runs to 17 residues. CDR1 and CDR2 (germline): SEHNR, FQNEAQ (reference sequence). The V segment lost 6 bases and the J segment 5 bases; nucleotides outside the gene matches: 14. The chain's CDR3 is CASSCPVTSGSGHEQYV. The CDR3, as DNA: TGTGCCAGCAGTTGCCCCGTGACTAGCGGGAGCGGGCACGAGCAGTACGTC.

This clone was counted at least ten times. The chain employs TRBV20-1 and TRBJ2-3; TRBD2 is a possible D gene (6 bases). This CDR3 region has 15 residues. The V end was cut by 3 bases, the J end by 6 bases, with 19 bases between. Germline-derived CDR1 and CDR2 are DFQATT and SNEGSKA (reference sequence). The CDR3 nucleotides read TGCAGTGCTAGTGGAGGGAGACGGCCGGGGGATACGCAGTATTTT. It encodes CSASGGRRPGDTQYF.

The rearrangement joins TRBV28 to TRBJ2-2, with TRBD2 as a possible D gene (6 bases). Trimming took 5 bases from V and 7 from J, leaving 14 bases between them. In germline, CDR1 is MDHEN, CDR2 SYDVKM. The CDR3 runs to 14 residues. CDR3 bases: TGTGCCAGCAGTCCTCGCGGGACGGACGGGGAGCTGTTTTTT. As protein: CASSPRGTDGELFF.

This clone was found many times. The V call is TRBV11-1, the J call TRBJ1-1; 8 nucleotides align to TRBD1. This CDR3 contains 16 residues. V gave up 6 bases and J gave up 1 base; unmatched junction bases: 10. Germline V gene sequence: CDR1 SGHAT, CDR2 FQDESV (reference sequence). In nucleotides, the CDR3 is TGTGCCAGCAGTTCCTATCGGACAGGGACGAACACTGAAGCTTTCTTT. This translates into CASSSYRTGTNTEAFF.

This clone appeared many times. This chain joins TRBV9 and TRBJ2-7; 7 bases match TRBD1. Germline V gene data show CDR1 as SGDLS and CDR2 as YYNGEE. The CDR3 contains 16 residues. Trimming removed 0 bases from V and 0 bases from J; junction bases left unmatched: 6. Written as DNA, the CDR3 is TGTGCCAGCAGCGTAGATGGGACAGATAGCTCCTACGAGCAGTACTTC. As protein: CASSVDGTDSSYEQYF.

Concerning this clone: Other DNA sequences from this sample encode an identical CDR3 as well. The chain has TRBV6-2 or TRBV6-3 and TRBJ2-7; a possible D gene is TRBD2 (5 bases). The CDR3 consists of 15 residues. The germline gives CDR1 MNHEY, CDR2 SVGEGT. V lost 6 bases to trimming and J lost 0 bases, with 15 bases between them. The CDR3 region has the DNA TGTGCCAGCAGGGACGTCGGACTGCCCTCCTACGAGCAGTACTTC. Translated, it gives CASRDVGLPSYEQYF.

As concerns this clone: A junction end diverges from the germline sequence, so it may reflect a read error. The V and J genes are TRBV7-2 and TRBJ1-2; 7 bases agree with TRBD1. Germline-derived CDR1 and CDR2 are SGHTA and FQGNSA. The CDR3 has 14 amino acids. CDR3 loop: CASTRQGESYGYAF. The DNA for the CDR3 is TGTGCCAGCACCCGACAGGGTGAATCCTATGGCTACGCCTTC.

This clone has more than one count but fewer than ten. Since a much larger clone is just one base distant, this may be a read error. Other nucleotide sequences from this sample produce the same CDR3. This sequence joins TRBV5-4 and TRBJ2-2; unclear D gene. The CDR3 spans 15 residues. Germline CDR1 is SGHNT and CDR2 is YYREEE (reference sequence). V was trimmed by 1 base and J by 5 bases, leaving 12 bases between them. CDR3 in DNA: TGTGCCAGCAGCTTGAGCCTCGAACCTACCGGGGAGCTGTTTTTT. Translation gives CASSLSLEPTGELFF.

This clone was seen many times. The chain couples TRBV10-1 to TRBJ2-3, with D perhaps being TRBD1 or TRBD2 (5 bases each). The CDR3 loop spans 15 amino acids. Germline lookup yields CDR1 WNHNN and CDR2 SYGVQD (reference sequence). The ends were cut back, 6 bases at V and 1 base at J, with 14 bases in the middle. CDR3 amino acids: CASSRGPIRTDTQYF. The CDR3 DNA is TGCGCCAGCAGCCGGGGCCCTATTCGCACAGATACGCAGTATTTT.

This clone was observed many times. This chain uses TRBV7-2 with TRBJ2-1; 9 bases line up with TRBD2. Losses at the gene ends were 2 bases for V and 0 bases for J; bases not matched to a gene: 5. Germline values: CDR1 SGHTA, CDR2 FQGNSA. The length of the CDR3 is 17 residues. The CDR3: CASSLKAGGISYNEQFF. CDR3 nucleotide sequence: TGTGCCAGCAGCTTAAAAGCGGGAGGAATCTCCTACAATGAGCAGTTCTTC.

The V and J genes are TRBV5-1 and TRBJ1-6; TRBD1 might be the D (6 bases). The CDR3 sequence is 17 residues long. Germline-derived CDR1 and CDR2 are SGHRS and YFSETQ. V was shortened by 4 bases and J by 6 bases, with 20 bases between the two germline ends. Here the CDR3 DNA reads TGCGCCAGCAGCGCCCGGACAGTGGGCGCGGGTAATTCACCCCTCCACTTT. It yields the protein CASSARTVGAGNSPLHF.

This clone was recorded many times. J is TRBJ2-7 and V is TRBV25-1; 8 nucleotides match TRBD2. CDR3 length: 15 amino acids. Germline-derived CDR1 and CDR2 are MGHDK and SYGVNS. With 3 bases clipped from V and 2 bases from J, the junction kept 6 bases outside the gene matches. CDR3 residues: CASSDYSGIAYEQYF. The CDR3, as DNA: TGTGCCAGCAGTGACTATAGCGGGATTGCCTACGAGCAGTACTTC.

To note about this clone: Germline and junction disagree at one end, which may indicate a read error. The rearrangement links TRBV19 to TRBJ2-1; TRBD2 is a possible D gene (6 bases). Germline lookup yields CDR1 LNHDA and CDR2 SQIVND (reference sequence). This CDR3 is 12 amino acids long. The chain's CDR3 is CASSTPRREQLF. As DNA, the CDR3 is TGTGCCAGCAGCACCCCTCGGAGGGAGCAGTTATTC.